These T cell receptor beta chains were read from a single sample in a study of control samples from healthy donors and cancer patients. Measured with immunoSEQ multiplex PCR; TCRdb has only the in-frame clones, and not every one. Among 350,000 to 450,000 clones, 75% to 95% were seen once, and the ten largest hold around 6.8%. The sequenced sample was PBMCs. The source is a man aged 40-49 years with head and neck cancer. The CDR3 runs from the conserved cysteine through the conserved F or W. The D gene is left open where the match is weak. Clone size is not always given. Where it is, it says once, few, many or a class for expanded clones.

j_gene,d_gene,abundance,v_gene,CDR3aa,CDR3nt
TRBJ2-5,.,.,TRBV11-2,CASSLAEPWGATQETQYF,TGTGCCAGCAGCTTAGCGGAGCCCTGGGGGGCCACCCAAGAGACCCAGTACTTC
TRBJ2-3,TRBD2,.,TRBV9,CASSARSTSGGPTDTQYF,TGTGCCAGCAGCGCCCGTTCCACGAGCGGGGGGCCCACAGATACGCAGTATTTT
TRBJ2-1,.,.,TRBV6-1,CASSDVAMYGEALNEQFF,TGTGCCAGCAGTGACGTAGCGATGTATGGGGAGGCCCTTAATGAGCAGTTCTTC
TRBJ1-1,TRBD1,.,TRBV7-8,CASSPGGNTEAFF,TGTGCCAGCAGCCCAGGGGGAAACACTGAAGCTTTCTTT
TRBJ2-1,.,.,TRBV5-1,CASSRRTTTDEQFF,TGCGCCAGCAGCCGTAGGACCACCACCGATGAGCAGTTCTTC
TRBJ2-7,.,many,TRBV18,CASSPPGWQSSYEQYF,TGTGCCAGCTCACCACCGGGGTGGCAGAGCTCCTACGAGCAGTACTTC
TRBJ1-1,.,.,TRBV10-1,CASTDGGEGAFF,TGCGCCAGCACCGACGGGGGGGAAGGGGCTTTCTTT
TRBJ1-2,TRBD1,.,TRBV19,CASSGQTGNYGYTF,TGTGCCAGTAGTGGACAGACAGGGAACTATGGCTACACCTTC
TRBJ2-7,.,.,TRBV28,CASRGLNYEQYF,TGTGCCAGCCGGGGCCTAAACTACGAGCAGTACTTC
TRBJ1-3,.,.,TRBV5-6,CASRWRAGNTIYF,TGTGCCAGCAGGTGGAGGGCTGGAAACACCATATATTTT
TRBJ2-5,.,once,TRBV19,CASSSRGGPETQYF,TGTGCCAGTAGTTCTAGGGGGGGGCCAGAGACCCAGTACTTC
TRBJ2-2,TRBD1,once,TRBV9,CASSVRTGGTVGELFF,TGTGCCAGCAGCGTCCGGACAGGGGGCACAGTCGGGGAGCTGTTTTTT
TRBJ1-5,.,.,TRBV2,CASSEEVAEGQPQHF,TGTGCCAGCAGTGAAGAGGTGGCAGAGGGACAGCCCCAGCATTTT
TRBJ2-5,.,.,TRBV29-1,CSVVSVIRRVQETQYF,TGCAGCGTTGTGTCAGTAATAAGGAGGGTCCAAGAGACCCAGTACTTC
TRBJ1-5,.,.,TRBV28,CASTNSRGRQPQHF,TGTGCCAGCACGAATTCCAGGGGTCGTCAGCCCCAGCATTTT
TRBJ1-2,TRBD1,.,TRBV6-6,CASTDLGQGKDYGYTF,TGTGCCAGCACCGACCTTGGACAGGGAAAGGACTATGGCTACACCTTC
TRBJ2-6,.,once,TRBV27,CASSLSAGEYSGANVLTF,TGTGCCAGCAGTTTATCGGCTGGAGAGTACTCTGGGGCCAACGTCCTGACTTTC
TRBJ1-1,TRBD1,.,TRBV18,CASSPLTGDLNTEAFF,TGTGCCAGCTCACCACTGACAGGGGATTTGAACACTGAAGCTTTCTTT
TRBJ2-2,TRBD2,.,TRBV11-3,CASSPGLAGTGELFF,TGTGCCAGCAGCCCGGGACTAGCAGGCACCGGGGAGCTGTTTTTT
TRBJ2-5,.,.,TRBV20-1,CSAGGSSQETQYF,TGCAGTGCTGGTGGCAGCTCCCAAGAGACCCAGTACTTC
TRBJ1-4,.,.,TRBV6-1,CASSEQEGWKLFF,TGTGCCAGCAGTGAACAGGAGGGGTGGAAACTGTTTTTT
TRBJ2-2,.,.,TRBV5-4,CASTYGAPTPTGELFF,TGTGCCAGCACCTACGGTGCACCCACTCCCACCGGGGAGCTGTTTTTT
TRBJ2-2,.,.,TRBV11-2,CASSLATTANTGELFF,TGTGCCAGCAGCTTAGCCACGACGGCGAACACCGGGGAGCTGTTTTTT
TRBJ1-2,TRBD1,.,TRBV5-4,CASSRDREYGYTF,TGTGCCAGCAGCCGGGACAGGGAATATGGCTACACCTTC
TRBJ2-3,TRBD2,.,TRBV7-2,CASNPGRGLAGGPSDTQYF,TGTGCCAGCAACCCCGGGCGGGGACTAGCGGGGGGGCCATCAGATACGCAGTATTTT
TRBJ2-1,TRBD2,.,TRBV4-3,CASSHLIQRGGLNEQFF,TGCGCCAGCAGCCACCTCATCCAGCGGGGGGGCCTGAATGAGCAGTTCTTC
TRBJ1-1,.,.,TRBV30,CAHQGGENTEAFF,TGTGCCCACCAGGGCGGGGAGAACACTGAAGCTTTCTTT
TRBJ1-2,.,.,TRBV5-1,CASSLEIGSTYGYTF,TGCGCCAGCAGCTTGGAAATAGGATCAACCTATGGCTACACCTTC
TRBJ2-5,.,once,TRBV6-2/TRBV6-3,CASSSRGPETQYF,TGTGCCAGCAGTTCGAGGGGACCAGAGACCCAGTACTTC
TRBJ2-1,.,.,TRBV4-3,CASSQDASEQFF,TGCGCCAGCAGCCAAGATGCTAGTGAGCAGTTCTTC
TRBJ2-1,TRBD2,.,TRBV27,CASSLISGWISYNEQFF,TGTGCCAGCAGTTTAATTAGCGGGTGGATCTCCTACAATGAGCAGTTCTTC
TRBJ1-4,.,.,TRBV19,CASSNQRATNEKLFF,TGTGCCAGTAGTAACCAGAGAGCAACTAATGAAAAACTGTTTTTT
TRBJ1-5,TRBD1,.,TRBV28,CASSRRTGTGGSGQPQHF,TGTGCCAGCAGTCGCCGAACCGGGACAGGGGGCAGCGGTCAGCCCCAGCATTTT
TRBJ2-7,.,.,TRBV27,CASSVDNHEQYF,TGTGCCAGCAGTGTCGACAACCACGAGCAGTACTTC
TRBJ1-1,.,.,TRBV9,CASSVGARDTEAFF,TGTGCCAGCAGCGTAGGGGCAAGGGATACTGAAGCTTTCTTT
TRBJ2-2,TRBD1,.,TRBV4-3,CASSRNRGWNTGELFF,TGCGCCAGCAGCCGAAACAGGGGCTGGAACACCGGGGAGCTGTTTTTT
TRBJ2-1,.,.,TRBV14,CASSQPAGDVYNEQFF,TGTGCCAGCAGCCAGCCGGCAGGGGACGTTTACAATGAGCAGTTCTTC
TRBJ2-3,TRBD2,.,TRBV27,CASSSTGTIYTDTQYF,TGTGCCAGCAGTTCCACCGGGACTATCTACACAGATACGCAGTATTTT
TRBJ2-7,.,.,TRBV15,CATSRDLGRRLLYEQYF,TGTGCCACCAGCAGAGATCTGGGAAGACGACTCCTCTACGAGCAGTACTTC
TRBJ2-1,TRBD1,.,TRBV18,CASSLGQGGPNEQFF,TGTGCCAGCTCACTGGGACAGGGGGGACCCAATGAGCAGTTCTTC
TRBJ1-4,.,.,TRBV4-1,CASSQDRLGQREGGRGNEKLFF,TGCGCCAGCAGCCAAGATCGGCTCGGCCAGAGGGAGGGTGGGCGAGGTAATGAAAAACTGTTTTTT
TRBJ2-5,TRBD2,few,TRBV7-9,CASSRGTSGETQYF,TGTGCCAGCAGCCGCGGGACTAGCGGCGAGACCCAGTACTTC
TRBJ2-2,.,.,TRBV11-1,CASSLGQPPGELFF,TGTGCCAGCAGCTTAGGGCAGCCTCCCGGGGAGCTGTTTTTT
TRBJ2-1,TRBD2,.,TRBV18,CASSPSWTSGRAPFGNEQFF,TGTGCCAGCTCACCATCATGGACTAGCGGGAGGGCCCCTTTTGGCAATGAGCAGTTCTTC